The sequence of this T cell receptor (beta chain) was determined in a study of OX40 agonist ivuxolimab in advanced cancers. Turning to the study itself: Each patient was given ivuxolimab into a vein every 2 weeks, at 0.01 to 10 mg/kg. Partial response was recorded in three patients: one hepatocellular carcinoma and two cutaneous melanoma cases. Study observations and caveats: Clonal expansion was seen in CD4+ and CD8+ blood T cells by week 6 at 0.1 to 3.0 mg/kg.

The V gene lost 0 bases and the J gene lost 4 bases, with 13 bases spanning the gap. Per the germline V gene, CDR1 is SGHRS and CDR2 is YFSETQ. This CDR3 region has 15 residues. With regard to this clone: The antigen remains unidentified.

This table comes from immunoSEQ multiplex PCR, and its TCRdb copy is limited to in-frame clones, with some not included. The sample carries about 70,000 clones, about 81% recorded once. V and J are TRBV5-1 and TRBJ1-2; no clear D gene. The origin of this receptor is an adult with an advanced solid tumor such as melanoma, head and neck, liver or kidney cancer. The input for sequencing was CD4+ or CD8+ T cells sorted from blood, taken in a trial of the OX40 agonist ivuxolimab. The CDR3: CASSLDAGTGYGYTF. CDR3 DNA: TGCGCCAGCAGCTTGGATGCGGGCACGGGCTATGGCTACACCTTC.